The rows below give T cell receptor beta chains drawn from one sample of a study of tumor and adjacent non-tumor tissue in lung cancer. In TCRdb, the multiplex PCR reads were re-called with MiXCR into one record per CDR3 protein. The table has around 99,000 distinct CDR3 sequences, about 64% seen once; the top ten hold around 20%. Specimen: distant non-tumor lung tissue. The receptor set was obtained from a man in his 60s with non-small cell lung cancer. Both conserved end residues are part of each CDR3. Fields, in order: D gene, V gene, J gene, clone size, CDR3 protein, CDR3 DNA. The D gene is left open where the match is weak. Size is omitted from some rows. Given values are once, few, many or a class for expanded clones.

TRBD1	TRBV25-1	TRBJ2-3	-	CASSESGQGTDTQYF	TGTGCCAGCAGTGAATCCGGACAGGGCACAGATACGCAGTATTTT
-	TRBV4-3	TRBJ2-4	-	CVSSRDTNIQYF	TGCGTCAGCAGCCGAGATACCAACATTCAGTACTTC
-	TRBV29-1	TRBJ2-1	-	CSASGGHNEQFF	TGTAGCGCTTCGGGGGGCCACAATGAGCAGTTCTTC
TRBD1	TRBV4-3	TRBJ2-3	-	CASSQNGQGTDTQYF	TGCGCCAGCAGTCAAAACGGACAGGGCACAGATACGCAGTATTTT
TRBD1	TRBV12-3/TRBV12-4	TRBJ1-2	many	CASTRQGYGYTF	TGTGCCAGCACCCGACAGGGCTATGGCTACACCTTC
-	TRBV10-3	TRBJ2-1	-	CAISENSGDGQFF	TGTGCCATCAGCGAGAACTCAGGGGATGGGCAGTTCTTC
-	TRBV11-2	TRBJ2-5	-	CASRLVPPGGETQSF	TGTGCCAGCAGATTAGTCCCCCCAGGAGGAGAGACCCAGAGCTTC
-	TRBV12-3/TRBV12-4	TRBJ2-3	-	CGSSQTSGYGTDTQYF	TGTGGCAGCAGCCAAACATCGGGGTACGGCACGGATACGCAGTATTTT
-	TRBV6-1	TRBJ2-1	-	CASSEMGTGDDEQFF	TGTGCCAGCAGTGAAATGGGGACTGGGGACGATGAGCAGTTCTTC
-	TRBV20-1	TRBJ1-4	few	CSAPNWGTNEKLFF	TGCAGTGCTCCGAATTGGGGGACTAATGAAAAACTGTTTTTT
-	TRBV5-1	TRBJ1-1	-	CVSSGGRVNLNTEAFF	TGTGTCAGCAGCGGAGGAAGGGTAAATTTGAACACTGAAGCTTTCTTT
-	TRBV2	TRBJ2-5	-	CASSEHSANQETQYF	TGTGCCAGCAGTGAGCATAGCGCCAACCAAGAGACCCAGTACTTC
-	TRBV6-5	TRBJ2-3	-	CISSYLDTQYF	TGTATCAGCAGTTATTTAGATACGCAGTATTTT
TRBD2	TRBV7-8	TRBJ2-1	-	CAISSGLAGSRNEQFF	TGTGCCATCAGCTCGGGACTAGCGGGAAGTCGGAATGAGCAGTTCTTC
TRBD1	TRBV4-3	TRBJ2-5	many	CASSQGGGSETQYF	TGCGCCAGCAGCCAAGGAGGGGGCTCGGAGACCCAGTACTTC
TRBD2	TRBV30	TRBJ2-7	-	CARSEGLAVNYDQYF	TGTGCCAGGAGCGAAGGACTAGCGGTAAACTACGATCAGTACTTC
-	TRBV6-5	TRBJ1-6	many	CASSLTRDSPLHF	TGTGCCAGCAGTCTAACGAGGGATTCACCCCTCCACTTT
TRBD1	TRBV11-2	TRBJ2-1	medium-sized	CASSFPQGARGDEQFF	TGTGCCAGCAGCTTTCCCCAGGGGGCGCGGGGCGATGAGCAGTTCTTC
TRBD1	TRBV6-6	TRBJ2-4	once	CAGSARQGARAKDIQYF	TGTGCCGGCAGCGCCCGACAGGGGGCAAGGGCCAAAGACATTCAGTACTTC
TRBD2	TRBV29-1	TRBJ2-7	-	CSVGIHLTSVVYEQYF	TGCAGCGTTGGGATTCACCTTACTAGCGTAGTCTACGAGCAGTACTTC
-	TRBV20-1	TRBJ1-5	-	CSATSLGSERGQPQHF	TGCAGTGCTACTTCCCTGGGGTCAGAACGAGGTCAGCCCCAGCATTTT
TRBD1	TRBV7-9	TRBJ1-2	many	CASSPQGADYGYTF	TGTGCCAGCAGCCCGCAGGGGGCTGACTATGGCTACACCTTC
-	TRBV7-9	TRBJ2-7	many	CASSLAPGHTRLYF	TGTGCCAGCAGCTTAGCTCCAGGACACACTCGTTTGTACTTC
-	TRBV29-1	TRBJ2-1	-	CTVSDRGGSGEQFF	TGCACCGTTTCCGACAGGGGAGGGAGCGGTGAGCAATTCTTC
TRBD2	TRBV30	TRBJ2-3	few	CDWSRKAGERADTQYF	TGTGACTGGAGCAGGAAAGCGGGAGAGAGGGCAGATACGCAGTATTTT
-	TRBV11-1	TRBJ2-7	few	CASSTAGWGRYEQYF	TGTGCCAGCAGCACCGCGGGATGGGGGCGTTACGAGCAATACTTC
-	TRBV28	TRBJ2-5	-	CASLGLQETQYF	TGTGCCAGCTTGGGACTCCAAGAGACCCAGTACTTC
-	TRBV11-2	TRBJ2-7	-	CASSFPEGAYEQYF	TGTGCCAGCAGCTTCCCGGAGGGGGCCTACGAGCAGTACTTC
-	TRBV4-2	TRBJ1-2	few	CASSQVIVPLNYTF	TGTGCCAGCAGCCAAGTTATCGTGCCGTTGAACTACACCTTC
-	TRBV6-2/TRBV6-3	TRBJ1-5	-	CASIPEGKGNQPQHF	TGTGCCAGCATTCCGGAGGGTAAAGGCAATCAGCCCCAGCATTTT
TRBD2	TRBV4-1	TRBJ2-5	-	CASSKDGLEETQYF	TGTGCCAGCAGCAAAGATGGACTAGAAGAGACCCAGTACTTC
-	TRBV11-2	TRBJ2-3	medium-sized	CASSLEDTGTDTQYF	TGTGCCAGCAGCTTAGAGGACACGGGTACAGATACGCAGTATTTT
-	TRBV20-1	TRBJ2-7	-	CSAATNGVGYEQYF	TGCAGTGCTGCTACTAACGGGGTAGGGTACGAGCAGTACTTC
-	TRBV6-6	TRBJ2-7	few	CASRSIRVVRYEQYF	TGTGCCAGTAGGAGCATAAGGGTCGTCCGCTACGAGCAGTACTTC
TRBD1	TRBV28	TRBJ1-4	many	CASSSTGGASDEKLFF	TGTGCCAGCAGTTCGACAGGGGGCGCGAGTGACGAAAAACTGTTTTTT
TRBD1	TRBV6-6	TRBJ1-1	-	CASDLDRGNTEAFF	TGTGCCAGCGACCTTGACAGGGGGAACACTGAAGCTTTCTTT
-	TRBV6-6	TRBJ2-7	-	CASSSRDGSRLGEQYF	TGTGCCAGCAGTAGTAGGGACGGCAGTCGGTTGGGCGAGCAGTACTTC
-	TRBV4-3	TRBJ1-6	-	CASSLNLADSRLHF	TGCGCCAGCAGTCTAAATCTCGCAGATTCACGCCTCCACTTT
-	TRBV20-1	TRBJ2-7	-	CSARAIGNPYKQYF	TGCAGTGCTAGAGCCATCGGGAACCCTTACAAGCAGTACTTC
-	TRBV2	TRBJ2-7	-	CASSGLGTPTEQYF	TGTGCCAGCAGTGGCCTAGGGACTCCTACCGAGCAGTACTTC
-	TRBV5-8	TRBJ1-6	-	CASSRGAALSSYNSPLHF	TGTGCCAGCAGCCGGGGGGCAGCCCTTAGCTCCTATAATTCACCCCTCCACTTT
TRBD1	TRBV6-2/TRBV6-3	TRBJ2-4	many	CASSYAAGGSYF	TGTGCCAGCAGTTACGCGGCAGGGGGTTCGTACTTC
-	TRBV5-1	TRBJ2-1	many	CASSLDGRGFDEQFF	TGCGCCAGCAGCTTGGACGGGAGAGGCTTTGATGAGCAGTTCTTC
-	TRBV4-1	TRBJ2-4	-	CTSTPALAKNIQYF	TGCACCAGCACTCCGGCCCTAGCCAAAAACATTCAGTACTTC
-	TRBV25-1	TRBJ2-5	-	CASRAVGIGTQYF	TGTGCCAGCAGAGCCGTGGGGATAGGGACTCAGTACTTC
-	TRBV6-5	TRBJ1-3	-	CANSKKTVWVSGNTIYF	TGTGCCAACAGTAAAAAAACGGTGTGGGTCTCTGGAAACACCATATATTTT
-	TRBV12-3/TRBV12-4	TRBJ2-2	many	CASTPKNTGELFF	TGTGCCAGCACCCCGAAGAACACCGGGGAGCTGTTTTTT
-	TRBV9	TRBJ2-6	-	CASSAGTLGANVLTF	TGTGCCAGCAGCGCTGGGACGTTAGGGGCCAACGTCCTGACATTC
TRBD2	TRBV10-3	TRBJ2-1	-	CAITGAGGNEQFF	TGTGCCATCACCGGTGCGGGAGGGAATGAGCAGTTCTTC
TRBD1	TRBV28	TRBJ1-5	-	CVSSSDRALNQPQHF	TGTGTCAGCAGCTCTGACAGGGCTCTTAATCAGCCCCAGCATTTT
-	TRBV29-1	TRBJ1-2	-	CSVAASYGYTF	TGCAGTGTTGCAGCTAGCTATGGCTACACCTTC
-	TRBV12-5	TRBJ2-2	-	CSSGQGIGAGELFF	TGTTCTAGTGGTCAGGGGATAGGGGCGGGGGAGCTGTTTTTT
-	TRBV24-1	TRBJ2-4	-	CATSGSGTARIIQYF	TGTGCCACCAGTGGCAGCGGAACGGCCAGAATCATTCAGTACTTC
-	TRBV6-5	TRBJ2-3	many	CASSSRGKVDAQYF	TGTGCCAGCAGTTCAAGGGGGAAGGTAGATGCGCAGTATTTT
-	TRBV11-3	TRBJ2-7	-	CASGLGDSYVQYF	TGTGCCAGCGGCTTAGGTGATTCCTACGTGCAGTACTTC
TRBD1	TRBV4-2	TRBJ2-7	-	CATSQGDRGRLYF	TGTGCCACCAGCCAGGGGGACAGGGGGAGACTGTACTTC
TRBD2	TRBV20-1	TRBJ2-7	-	CSATIGGALYEQYF	TGCAGTGCCACTATCGGGGGGGCGTTGTACGAGCAGTACTTC